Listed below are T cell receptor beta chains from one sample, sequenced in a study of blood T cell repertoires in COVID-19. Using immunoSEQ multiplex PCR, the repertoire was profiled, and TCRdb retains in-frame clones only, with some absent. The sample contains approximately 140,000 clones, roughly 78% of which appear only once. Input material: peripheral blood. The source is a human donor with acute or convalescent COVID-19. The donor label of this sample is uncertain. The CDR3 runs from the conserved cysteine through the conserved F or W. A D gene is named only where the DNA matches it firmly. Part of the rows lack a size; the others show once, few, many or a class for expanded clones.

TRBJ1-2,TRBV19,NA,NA,CASSIGLDVFYYGYTF,TGTGCCAGTAGTATAGGACTTGACGTATTCTACTATGGCTACACCTTC
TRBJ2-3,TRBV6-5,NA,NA,CASSYKRGHTDTQYF,TGTGCCAGCAGCTATAAGCGGGGACACACAGATACGCAGTATTTT
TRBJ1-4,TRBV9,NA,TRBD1,CASSRDRGNEKLFF,TGTGCCAGCAGCCGGGACAGGGGAAATGAAAAACTGTTTTTT
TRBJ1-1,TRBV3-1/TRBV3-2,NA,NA,CASSHPRGRGGSTEAFF,TGTGCCAGCAGCCACCCCCGGGGGAGGGGAGGGAGCACTGAAGCTTTCTTT
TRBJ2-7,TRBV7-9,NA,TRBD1,CASSLSGGLGEQYF,TGTGCCAGCAGCTTGTCAGGGGGCTTGGGCGAGCAGTACTTC
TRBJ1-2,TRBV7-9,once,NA,CASSSPAPGYTF,TGTGCCAGCAGTTCTCCCGCGCCAGGCTACACCTTC
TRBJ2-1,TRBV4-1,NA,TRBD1,CASSQDLTGATYNEQFF,TGCGCCAGCAGCCAAGATCTGACAGGGGCAACCTACAATGAGCAGTTCTTC
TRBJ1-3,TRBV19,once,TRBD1,CASSRGRLSGNTIYF,TGTGCCAGCTCCAGGGGGCGACTATCTGGAAACACCATATATTTT
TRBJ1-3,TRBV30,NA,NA,CAWKGGFSGNTIYF,TGTGCCTGGAAGGGAGGGTTTTCTGGAAACACCATATATTTT
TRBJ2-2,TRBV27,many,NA,CASSFAQVNTGELFF,TGTGCCAGCAGTTTTGCGCAGGTGAACACCGGGGAGCTGTTTTTT
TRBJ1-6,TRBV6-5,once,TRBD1,CASVLGQGTRSPLHF,TGTGCCAGCGTACTTGGACAGGGGACACGCTCACCCCTCCACTTT
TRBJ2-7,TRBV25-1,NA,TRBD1,CASSKRGGQGEFEQYF,TGTGCCAGCAGTAAGAGGGGGGGACAGGGGGAATTCGAGCAGTACTTC
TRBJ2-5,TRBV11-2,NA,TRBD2,CASSLDGRTSGETQYF,TGTGCCAGCAGCTTAGATGGGCGGACTAGTGGTGAGACCCAGTACTTC
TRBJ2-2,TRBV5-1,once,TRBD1,CASSLAGQGAPGELFF,TGCGCCAGCAGCTTGGCCGGTCAGGGGGCGCCCGGGGAGCTGTTTTTT
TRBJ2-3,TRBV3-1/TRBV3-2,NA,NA,CASSPLDSAISTDTQYF,TGTGCCAGCAGCCCCTTAGACAGTGCTATAAGCACAGATACGCAGTATTTT
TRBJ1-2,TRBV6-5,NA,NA,CASSYQNTGSRGYTF,TGTGCCAGCAGTTACCAAAACACAGGTTCTAGAGGCTACACCTTC
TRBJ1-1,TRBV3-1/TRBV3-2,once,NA,CASSHLRDTEAFF,TGTGCCAGCAGCCATCTTCGGGACACTGAAGCTTTCTTT
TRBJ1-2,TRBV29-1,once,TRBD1,CSVLQGADYTF,TGCAGCGTGCTACAGGGGGCTGACTACACCTTC
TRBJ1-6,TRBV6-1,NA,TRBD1,CASSERQGSNSPLHF,TGTGCCAGCAGTGAACGACAGGGGTCCAATTCACCCCTCCACTTT
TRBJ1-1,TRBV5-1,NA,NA,CASSPTVLNTEAFF,TGCGCCAGCTCACCTACAGTTTTAAACACTGAAGCTTTCTTT
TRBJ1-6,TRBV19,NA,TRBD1,CASSGTVQPLHF,TGTGCCAGTAGTGGGACAGTCCAACCCCTCCACTTT
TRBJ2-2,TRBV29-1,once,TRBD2,CSVEEWSGGRTGELFF,TGCAGCGTTGAAGAGTGGTCGGGGGGACGCACCGGGGAGCTGTTTTTT
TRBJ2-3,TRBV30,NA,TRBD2,CAWSVAGGTDTQYF,TGTGCCTGGAGTGTAGCGGGGGGAACAGATACGCAGTATTTT
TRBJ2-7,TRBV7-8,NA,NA,CASSLGRPGQSYEQYF,TGTGCCAGCAGCTTAGGTCGACCGGGTCAGTCCTACGAGCAGTACTTC
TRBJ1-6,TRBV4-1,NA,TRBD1,CASSQGAGSVDRGRSPLHF,TGCGCCAGCAGCCAAGGTGCGGGATCGGTCGACAGGGGTCGATCACCCCTCCACTTT
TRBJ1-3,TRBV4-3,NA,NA,CASSQDPPGAGNTIYF,TGCGCCAGCAGCCAAGACCCTCCGGGGGCTGGAAACACCATATATTTT
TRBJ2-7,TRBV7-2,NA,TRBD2,CASSLGGGEQYF,TGTGCCAGCTCTCTTGGGGGGGGCGAGCAGTACTTC
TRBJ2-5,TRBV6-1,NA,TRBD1,CASSEGTGPRETQYF,TGTGCCAGCAGTGAAGGGACAGGGCCTAGGGAGACCCAGTACTTC
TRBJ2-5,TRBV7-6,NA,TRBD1,CASSFQDRGETQYF,TGTGCCAGCAGCTTCCAGGACAGGGGTGAGACCCAGTACTTC
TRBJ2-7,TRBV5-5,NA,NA,CASSSTEYYEQYF,TGTGCCAGCAGCTCGACAGAGTACTACGAGCAGTACTTC
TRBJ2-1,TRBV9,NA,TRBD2,CASRTGGSSYNEQFF,TGTGCCAGCAGGACGGGGGGAAGCTCCTACAATGAGCAGTTCTTC
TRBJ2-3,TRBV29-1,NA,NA,CSVEAGQTDTQYF,TGCAGCGTTGAAGCAGGGCAGACAGATACGCAGTATTTT
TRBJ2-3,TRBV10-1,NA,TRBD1,CASRPGTGDADTQYF,TGCGCCAGCAGGCCCGGGACAGGGGATGCAGATACGCAGTATTTT
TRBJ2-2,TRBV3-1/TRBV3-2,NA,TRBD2,CASSQEWLAGATIMNTGELFF,TGTGCCAGCAGCCAAGAATGGCTAGCGGGGGCCACAATTATGAACACCGGGGAGCTGTTTTTT
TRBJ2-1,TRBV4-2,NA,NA,CASSQEYSSYNEQFF,TGTGCCAGCAGCCAAGAATATAGCTCCTACAATGAGCAGTTCTTC
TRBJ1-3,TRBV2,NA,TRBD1,CASMGDSPGNTIYF,TGTGCCAGCATGGGGGACAGTCCTGGAAACACCATATATTTT
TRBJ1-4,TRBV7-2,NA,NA,CASSLVPVGQSNEKLFF,TGTGCCAGCAGCTTAGTCCCCGTCGGACAGAGTAATGAAAAACTGTTTTTT
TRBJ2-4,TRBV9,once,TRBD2,CASSVGLAGLGENIQYF,TGTGCCAGCAGCGTAGGACTAGCGGGGCTGGGCGAAAACATTCAGTACTTC
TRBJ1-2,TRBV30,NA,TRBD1,CAWRIQGAIEGYTF,TGTGCCTGGAGGATCCAGGGGGCTATAGAAGGCTACACCTTC
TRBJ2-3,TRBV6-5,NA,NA,CASGALASTDTQYF,TGTGCCAGCGGGGCGTTGGCTAGCACAGATACGCAGTATTTT
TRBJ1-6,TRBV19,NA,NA,CASSGWTRQNSPLHF,TGTGCCAGTAGTGGATGGACACGCCAAAATTCACCCCTCCACTTT
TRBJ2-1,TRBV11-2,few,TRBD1,CASSLAIHPGQGVEQFF,TGTGCCAGCAGCTTAGCTATTCATCCGGGACAGGGGGTTGAGCAGTTCTTC
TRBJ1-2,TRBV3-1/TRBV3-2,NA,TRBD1,CASSHPGQGLEGYGYTF,TGTGCCAGCAGCCACCCGGGACAGGGGTTGGAAGGTTATGGCTACACCTTC
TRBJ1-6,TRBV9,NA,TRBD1,CASSADRAEDSPLHF,TGTGCCAGCAGCGCCGACAGGGCGGAAGATTCACCCCTCCACTTT
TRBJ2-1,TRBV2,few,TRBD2,CASITGLAGGNEQFF,TGTGCCAGCATAACAGGACTAGCGGGGGGGAATGAGCAGTTCTTC
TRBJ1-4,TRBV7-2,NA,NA,CASSPRAGVREKLFF,TGTGCCAGCAGCCCACGCGCAGGGGTGCGGGAAAAACTGTTTTTT
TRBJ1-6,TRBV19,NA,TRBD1,CASSTFTGTGALLYNSPLHF,TGTGCCAGTAGTACGTTTACCGGGACAGGGGCATTATTGTATAATTCACCCCTCCACTTT
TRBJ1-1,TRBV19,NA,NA,CASTQPYRQIPYTEAFF,TGTGCCAGTACCCAACCTTATCGACAGATACCTTACACTGAAGCTTTCTTT
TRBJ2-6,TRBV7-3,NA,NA,CASSPYGGNGANVLTF,TGTGCCAGCAGCCCCTACGGCGGGAACGGGGCCAACGTCCTGACTTTC